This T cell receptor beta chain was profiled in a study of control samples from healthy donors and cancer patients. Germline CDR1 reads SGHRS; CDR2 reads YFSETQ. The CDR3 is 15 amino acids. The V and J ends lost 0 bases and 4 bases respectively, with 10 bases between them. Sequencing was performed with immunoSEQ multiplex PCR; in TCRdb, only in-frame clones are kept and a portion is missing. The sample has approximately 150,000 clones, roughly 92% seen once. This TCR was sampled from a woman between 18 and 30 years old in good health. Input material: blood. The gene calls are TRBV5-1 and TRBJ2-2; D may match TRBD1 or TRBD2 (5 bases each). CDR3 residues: CASSLVGTFTGELFF. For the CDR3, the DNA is TGCGCCAGCAGCTTGGTAGGGACCTTCACCGGGGAGCTGTTTTTT.